This T cell receptor beta chain is drawn from a study of blood T cell repertoires in COVID-19. The assay was immunoSEQ multiplex PCR, and TCRdb's table has in-frame clones only and misses some. The repertoire holds 90,000 to 110,000 clones, approximately 82% seen once, with 15% in the top ten. V was clipped by 0 bases and J by 4 bases, with 16 bases between them. The CDR3 is made up of 16 amino acids. CDR1 is SGHKS and CDR2 is YYEKEE in the germline V gene (reference sequence). Sequencing input: peripheral blood. The receptor was derived from a woman older than 75 with acute or convalescent COVID-19. V is TRBV5-5 and J is TRBJ1-1; perhaps TRBD1 as D (6 bases). CDR3 sequence: CASSLAAQGRGTEAFF. The CDR3 DNA reads TGTGCCAGCAGCTTGGCCGCGCAGGGCAGGGGCACTGAAGCTTTCTTT.